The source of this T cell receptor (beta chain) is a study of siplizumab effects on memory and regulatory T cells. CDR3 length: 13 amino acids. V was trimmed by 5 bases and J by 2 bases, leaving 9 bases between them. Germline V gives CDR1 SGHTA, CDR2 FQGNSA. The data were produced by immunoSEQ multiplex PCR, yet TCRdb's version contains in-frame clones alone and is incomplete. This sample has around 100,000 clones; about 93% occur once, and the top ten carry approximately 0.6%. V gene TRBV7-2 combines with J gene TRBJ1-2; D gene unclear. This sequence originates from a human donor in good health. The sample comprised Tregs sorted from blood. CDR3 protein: CASSVVLNYGYTF. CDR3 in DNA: TGTGCCAGCAGCGTGGTCCTCAACTATGGCTACACCTTC.